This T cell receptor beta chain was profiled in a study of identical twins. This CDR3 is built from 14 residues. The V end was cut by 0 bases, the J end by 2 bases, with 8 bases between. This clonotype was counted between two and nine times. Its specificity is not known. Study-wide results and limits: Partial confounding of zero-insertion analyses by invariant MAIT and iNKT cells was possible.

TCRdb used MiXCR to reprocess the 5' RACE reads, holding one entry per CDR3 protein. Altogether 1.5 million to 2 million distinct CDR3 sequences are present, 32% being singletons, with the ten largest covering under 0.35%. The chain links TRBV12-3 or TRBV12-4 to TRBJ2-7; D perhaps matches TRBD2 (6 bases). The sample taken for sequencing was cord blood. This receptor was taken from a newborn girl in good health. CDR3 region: CASSLADYAYEQYF. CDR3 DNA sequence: TGTGCCAGCAGTTTAGCGGACTACGCCTACGAGCAGTACTTC.